This T cell receptor beta chain was sequenced for a study of blood T cell repertoires in COVID-19. On the study more broadly: From the United States, Italy and Spain came samples of acute and convalescent COVID-19. From T cells, B-cell-depleted T cells, or PBMCs came the material, which was cDNA or gDNA.

The repertoire was sequenced with immunoSEQ multiplex PCR; TCRdb's copy has only in-frame clones and lacks some. The repertoire has about 140,000 clones, approximately 83% of them found once; the top ten carry roughly 8%. The TCR comes from a human donor in a cohort sampled during active COVID-19. Sequencing was performed on peripheral blood.

CDR3 in amino acids: CASSLVQRLETQYF. The CDR3 DNA reads TGTGCCAGCAGCTTGGTTCAGAGGTTGGAGACCCAGTACTTC. The chain uses TRBV5-6 and TRBJ2-5, with no clear D. CDR1 SGHDT and CDR2 YYEEEE come from the germline V gene. There are 14 residues in the CDR3. V gave up 0 bases and J gave up 5 bases, with 11 bases separating them. The full variable domain, in which reference TRBV5-6 and TRBJ2-5 provide the parts outside the CDR3, is DAGVTQSPTHLIKTRGQQVTLRCSPKSGHDTVSWYQQALGQGPQFIFQYYEEEERQRGNFPDRFSGHQFPNYSSELNVNALLLGDSALYLCASSLVQRLETQYFGPGTRLLVL.